These T cell receptor beta chains were read from a single sample in a study of blood T cell repertoires in COVID-19. Profiled with immunoSEQ multiplex PCR; TCRdb holds only in-frame clones, not every one. The sample comprises about 180,000 clones, approximately 85% of which are singletons, and approximately 11% rests with the top ten. The sequencing sample was made of peripheral blood. All receptors come from a human donor with active or convalescent COVID-19. The donor label of this sample is uncertain. Both conserved end residues are part of each CDR3. The D gene is left open where the match is weak. Clone size is given for some rows only: seen once, a few or many times, or a class if the clone is expanded.

abundance	v_gene	d_gene	j_gene	CDR3nt	CDR3aa
once	TRBV3-1/TRBV3-2	TRBD1	TRBJ2-2	TGTGCCAGCAGTCGAGCCGGGACAGCCTTATCAAGGGAGCTGTTTTTT	CASSRAGTALSRELFF
NA	TRBV6-5	TRBD2	TRBJ2-2	TGTGCCAGCAGTTACCGGGGGGGGAACGCCGGGGAGCTGTTTTTT	CASSYRGGNAGELFF
NA	TRBV14	TRBD2	TRBJ2-2	TGTGCCAGCAGCGGGTCGTCTAGCGGGAGGTCAACCGGGGAGCTGTTTTTT	CASSGSSSGRSTGELFF
NA	TRBV9	NA	TRBJ2-7	TGTGCCAGCAGCCCCGTCGGGAGCCGCGACTACGAGCAGTACTTC	CASSPVGSRDYEQYF
NA	TRBV3-1/TRBV3-2	NA	TRBJ2-2	TGTGCCAGCAGCCATCTCCCCGGGGAGCTGTTTTTT	CASSHLPGELFF
NA	TRBV30	NA	TRBJ1-3	TGTGCCTGGAGCGCTGGGAGCCCTGGAAACACCATATATTTT	CAWSAGSPGNTIYF
NA	TRBV5-1	NA	TRBJ2-7	TGCGCCAGCAGCCGCGTGGCTAGCGAGCAGTACTTC	CASSRVASEQYF
NA	TRBV19	TRBD2	TRBJ2-3	TGTGCCAGTAGTCCGTTAGCGGGAGTTTTAGATACGCAGTATTTT	CASSPLAGVLDTQYF
NA	TRBV9	NA	TRBJ2-5	TGTGCCAGCAGCGTAGAGGTCAGGTATCAAGAGACCCAGTACTTC	CASSVEVRYQETQYF
NA	TRBV7-9	NA	TRBJ2-3	TGTGCCAGCAGCTTAAGTCAAGCGACAGATACGCAGTATTTT	CASSLSQATDTQYF
NA	TRBV3-1/TRBV3-2	TRBD2	TRBJ2-5	TGTGCCAGCAGCCACTCTGTCGGGGGGGCAGAGACCCAGTACTTC	CASSHSVGGAETQYF
NA	TRBV7-9	TRBD1	TRBJ2-1	TGTGCCAGCAGCTTACAGACAGGGTATGGCGATGAGCAGTTCTTC	CASSLQTGYGDEQFF
NA	TRBV28	TRBD1	TRBJ2-2	TGTGCCAGCAGGCTTGATCGGGACAGCGGAACCGGGGAGCTGTTTTTT	CASRLDRDSGTGELFF
once	TRBV6-4	NA	TRBJ2-3	TGTGCCAGCAGTGACCTCAAGGAGGGGGGGCCAGATACGCAGTATTTT	CASSDLKEGGPDTQYF
NA	TRBV5-1	NA	TRBJ2-1	TGCGCCAGCAGTCCCCAGGTCGGCTACAATGAGCAGTTCTTC	CASSPQVGYNEQFF
NA	TRBV6-5	TRBD1	TRBJ1-1	TGTGCCAGCAGGCCGGGACAGATGAACACTGAAGCTTTCTTT	CASRPGQMNTEAFF
once	TRBV29-1	TRBD1	TRBJ2-5	TGCAGCGTTATGACAGGGGAACTAGAGACCCAGTACTTC	CSVMTGELETQYF
once	TRBV28	NA	TRBJ2-7	TGTGCCAGCACCGAAACAGGGTGGGTCTACGAGCAGTACTTC	CASTETGWVYEQYF
NA	TRBV7-2	TRBD2	TRBJ2-3	TGTGCCAGCAGTTCAAGCGGGGGGGGCACAGATACGCAGTATTTT	CASSSSGGGTDTQYF
few	TRBV9	TRBD2	TRBJ2-2	TGTGCCAGCAGCTCGGGGGGGCCCGGTGGCGGGGAGCTGTTTTTT	CASSSGGPGGGELFF
NA	TRBV7-9	NA	TRBJ1-5	TGTGCCAGCAGCTTAGAGGGGGTTAGCAATCAGCCCCAGCATTTT	CASSLEGVSNQPQHF
NA	TRBV28	NA	TRBJ1-5	TGTGCCAGCAGTTTACGTGCGGGGGAACGGGGTCAGCCCCAGCATTTT	CASSLRAGERGQPQHF
NA	TRBV12-3/TRBV12-4	NA	TRBJ2-5	TGTGCCAGCAGTTTACGGGAGACCCAGTACTTC	CASSLRETQYF
NA	TRBV19	NA	TRBJ2-3	TGTGCCAGTAGTCTGTTTGGGGGGACAGACTACACAGATACGCAGTATTTT	CASSLFGGTDYTDTQYF
NA	TRBV2	NA	TRBJ2-7	TGTGCCAGCAGTGAAGCGTGGGCTAGGGGGGAGCAGTACTTC	CASSEAWARGEQYF
NA	TRBV15	NA	TRBJ2-5	NA	CATRNLGLSGQETQYF
once	TRBV7-9	TRBD1	TRBJ2-3	TGTGCCAGCAGCCGGCCCGGGACAGGGAAAGATACGCAGTATTTT	CASSRPGTGKDTQYF
once	TRBV28	NA	TRBJ2-7	TGTGCCAGCAGTTTACAATACGAGCAGTACTTC	CASSLQYEQYF